The 10 T cell receptor beta chains below all came from one sample that was sequenced in a study of T cell responses to AZD1222 COVID-19 vaccine. Assay: immunoSEQ multiplex PCR; the TCRdb copy retains only in-frame clones and omits some. The sample carries about 56,000 clones, approximately 83% recorded once. The sample consisted of peripheral blood, taken on day 0 of AZD1222 vaccination. All receptors derive from an adult in good health.

The chain employs TRBV6-5 and TRBJ1-6; the D is unclear. The CDR3 is 11 amino acids. Trimming removed 5 bases at V and 14 bases at J, with 10 bases between. Germline V gene data show CDR1 as MNHEY and CDR2 as SVGAGI. CDR3 loop: CASSRGSTLHF. In DNA form, the CDR3 reads TGTGCCAGCAGTCGCGGGAGCACCCTCCACTTT.

The V call is TRBV3-1 (or the pseudogene TRBV3-2), the J call TRBJ2-7; D is undetermined. Germline CDR1 is LGHDT and CDR2 is YNNKEL (reference sequence). The CDR3 runs to 16 residues. Trimming took 1 base from V and 3 from J, leaving 16 bases between them. This chain's CDR3 is CASSQVSSGPNYEQYF. The DNA of the CDR3 is TGTGCCAGCAGCCAAGTGAGCTCTGGACCCAACTACGAGCAGTACTTC.

This chain connects TRBV6-5 to TRBJ2-7, with TRBD2 as a possible D gene (6 bases). CDR3 size: 13 residues. Germline lookup yields CDR1 MNHEY and CDR2 SVGAGI. V dropped 6 bases and J dropped 6 bases, with 15 bases sitting between them. This chain's CDR3 is CASSPGLSSEQYF. The CDR3 DNA follows: TGTGCCAGCAGCCCGGGACTCTCTAGCGAGCAGTACTTC.

This chain uses TRBV10-1 with TRBJ1-4, with no clear D. The germline V gene encodes CDR1 WNHNN and CDR2 SYGVQD (reference sequence). This CDR3 has 15 amino acids. Between the trimmed V and J ends, which lost 1 base and 3 bases, there was a span of 9 bases. CDR3 residues: CASSEFPGSNEKLFF. The CDR3 DNA sequence: TGCGCCAGCAGTGAGTTCCCAGGATCTAATGAAAAACTGTTTTTT.

This clone has a single count. The genes are TRBV28 and TRBJ2-2; D gene ambiguous. The ends were cut back, 6 bases at V and 2 bases at J, with 4 bases in the middle. The CDR3 is 12 residues long. The germline V gene has CDR1 MDHEN and CDR2 SYDVKM. CDR3 loop: CASSRNTGELFF. CDR3 nucleotide sequence: TGTGCCAGCAGCCGAAACACCGGGGAGCTGTTTTTT.

This chain uses TRBV25-1 with TRBJ1-4, with unresolved D. Germline V gene data show CDR1 as MGHDK and CDR2 as SYGVNS. V was pared by 2 bases and J by 2 bases, with 15 bases between. The CDR3 sequence is 17 residues long. CDR3 nucleotides: TGTGCCAGCAGTGAAGAACCGGTAGTGAACACTAATGAAAAACTGTTTTTT. Its translation: CASSEEPVVNTNEKLFF.

The chain couples TRBV27 to TRBJ2-7; 7 positions match TRBD2. CDR1 is MNHEY, CDR2 SMNVEV, per germline (reference sequence). CDR3 length: 16 amino acids. The junction had 10 bases not matched to a gene; V was cut back by 2 bases and J by 3 bases. The CDR3 DNA reads TGTGCCAGCAGTTTACGGGGGGAATTTCCAATCTACGAGCAGTACTTC. This sequence encodes CASSLRGEFPIYEQYF.

This chain uses TRBV7-3 with TRBJ2-2; D unresolved. The CDR3 spans 15 residues. Germline values: CDR1 SGHTA, CDR2 FQGTGA. V lost 4 bases to trimming and J lost 0 bases, with 9 bases between them. CDR3 in amino acids: CASSSSSPNTGELFF. CDR3 DNA: TGTGCCAGCAGCTCCTCGTCCCCGAACACCGGGGAGCTGTTTTTT.

This clone was observed once. The gene calls are TRBV7-9 and TRBJ1-4; tentative D call: TRBD1 (6 bases). Germline V gene data show CDR1 as SEHNR and CDR2 as FQNEAQ (reference sequence). V was clipped by 4 bases and J by 8 bases, with 20 bases between them. The CDR3 sequence is 16 residues long. CDR3 in DNA: TGTGCCAGCAGCTCAGGCCTTGGGGGCGAGAGAGAAAAACTGTTTTTT. This encodes CASSSGLGGEREKLFF.

The chain combines TRBV6-1 with TRBJ1-5, with D uncertain. The CDR3 runs to 12 residues. CDR1 is MNHNS, CDR2 SASEGT, per germline. The V end lost 1 base, the J end lost 4 bases, and 2 bases lay between the germline ends. The CDR3 region has the DNA TGTGCCAGCAGTGAAGGTAATCAGCCCCAGCATTTT. Translated: CASSEGNQPQHF.